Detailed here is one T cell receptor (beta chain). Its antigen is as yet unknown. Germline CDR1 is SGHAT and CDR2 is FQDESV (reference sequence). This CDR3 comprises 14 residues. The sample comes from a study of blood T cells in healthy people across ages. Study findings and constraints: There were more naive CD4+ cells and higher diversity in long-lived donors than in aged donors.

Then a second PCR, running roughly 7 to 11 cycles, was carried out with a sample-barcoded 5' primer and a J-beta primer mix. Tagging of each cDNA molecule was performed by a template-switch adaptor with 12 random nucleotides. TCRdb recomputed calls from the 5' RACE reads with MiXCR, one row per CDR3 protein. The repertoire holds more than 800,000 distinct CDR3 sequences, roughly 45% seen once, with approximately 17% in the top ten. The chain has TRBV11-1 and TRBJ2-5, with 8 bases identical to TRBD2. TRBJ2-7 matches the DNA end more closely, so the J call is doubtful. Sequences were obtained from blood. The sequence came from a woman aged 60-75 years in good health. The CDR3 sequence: CASSQGIAGSEQYF. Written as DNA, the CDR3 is TGTGCCAGCAGCCAGGGGATAGCGGGATCCGAGCAGTACTTC.